Below, one T cell receptor beta chain is given with its context. Its specificity is unknown. Investigators produced naive CD8 libraries from about 20,000 to 1,000,000 sorted cells, drawing on 10%, 30% or 50% RNA. Using its own MiXCR run on the PCR reads, TCRdb lists one record per CDR3 protein. The data show about 86,000 distinct CDR3 sequences, with about 23% seen just once and 0.75% to 0.9% held by the top ten. The data stem from a study of molecular identifiers for immune sequencing clone quantification. Study in general: Replicates involved a five-way split of RNA from around 20,000 or 99,000 naive CD8 cells, with sequencing of four.

Germline V gives CDR1 SGHDT, CDR2 YYEEEE. Losses at the gene ends were 7 bases for V and 2 bases for J; bases not matched to a gene: 8. CDR3 length: 16 residues. Findings and limits, study-wide: Spike-in Jurkat TCR RNA from a single cell reportedly registered among roughly 1.1 million naive cells.

The sample comprised naive CD8+ T cells from blood, with Jurkat cell RNA spiked in. Subset described: FACS-sorted CD8+CD4-CCR7+CD45RA+ naive T cells. The rearrangement links TRBV5-6 to TRBJ2-7; TRBD2 matches 14 bases. This clonotype was obtained from a human donor in good health. Some libraries in this study had Jurkat cell RNA spiked in. CDR3 DNA sequence: TGTGCCAGCGAAAGACTAGCGGGAGGGTCCCCCTACGAGCAGTACTTC. Its protein product is CASERLAGGSPYEQYF.